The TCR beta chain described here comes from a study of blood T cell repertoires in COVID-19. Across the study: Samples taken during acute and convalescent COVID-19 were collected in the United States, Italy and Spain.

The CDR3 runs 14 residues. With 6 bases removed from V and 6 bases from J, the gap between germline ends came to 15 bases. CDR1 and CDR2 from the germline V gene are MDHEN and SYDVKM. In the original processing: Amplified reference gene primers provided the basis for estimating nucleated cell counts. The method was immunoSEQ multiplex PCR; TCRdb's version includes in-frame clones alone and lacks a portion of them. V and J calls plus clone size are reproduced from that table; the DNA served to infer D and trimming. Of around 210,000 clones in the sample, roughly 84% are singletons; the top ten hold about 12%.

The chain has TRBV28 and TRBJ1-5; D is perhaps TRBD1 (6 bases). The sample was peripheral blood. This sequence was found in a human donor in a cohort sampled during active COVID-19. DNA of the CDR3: TGTGCCAGCAGGTCTGGGGGGGCTGGTCAGCCCCAGCATTTT. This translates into CASRSGGAGQPQHF.